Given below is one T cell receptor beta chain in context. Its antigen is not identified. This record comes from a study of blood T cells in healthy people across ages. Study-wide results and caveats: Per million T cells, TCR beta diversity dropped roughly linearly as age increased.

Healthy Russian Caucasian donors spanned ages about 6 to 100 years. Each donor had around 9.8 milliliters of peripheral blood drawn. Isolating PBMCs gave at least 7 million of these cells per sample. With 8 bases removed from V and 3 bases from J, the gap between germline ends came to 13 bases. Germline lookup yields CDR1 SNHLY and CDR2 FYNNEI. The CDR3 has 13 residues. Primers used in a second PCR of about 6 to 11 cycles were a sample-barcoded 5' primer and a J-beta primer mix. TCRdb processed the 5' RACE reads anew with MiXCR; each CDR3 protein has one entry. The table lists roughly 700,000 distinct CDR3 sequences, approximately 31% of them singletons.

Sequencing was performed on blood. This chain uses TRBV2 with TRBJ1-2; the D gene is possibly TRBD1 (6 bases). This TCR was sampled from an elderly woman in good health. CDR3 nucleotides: TGTGCCAGCGCCCCCCGGACAGACTATGGCTACACCTTC. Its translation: CASAPRTDYGYTF.